This T cell receptor beta chain was identified during a study of OX40 agonist ivuxolimab in advanced cancers. Whole-study context: At 0.01 to 10 mg/kg, ivuxolimab was administered intravenously to patients every 2 weeks. Study-wide findings and caveats: Blood T cells, both CD4+ and CD8+, expanded clonally by week 6 at 0.1 to 3.0 mg/kg.

Clones were read by immunoSEQ multiplex PCR, and TCRdb kept only the in-frame ones, dropping some. The sample yields some 100,000 clones, about nine tenths seen once. The CDR3 runs 16 residues. After removal of 4 bases from V and 5 bases from J, the junction contained 13 bases not matched to a gene. Germline CDR1 reads SGHNT; CDR2 reads YENEEA. This clone occurred a few times. The target antigen is unknown. This TCR derives from an adult with an advanced solid tumor such as melanoma, head and neck, liver or kidney cancer. The input for sequencing was CD4+ or CD8+ T cells sorted from blood, taken in a trial of the OX40 agonist ivuxolimab. J is TRBJ2-7 and V is TRBV11-3, with 8 bases identical to TRBD1. The CDR3 DNA reads TGTGCCAGCAGCTCTCGTGGGTCGACAGGGGTCGACGAGCAGTACTTC. Its translation is CASSSRGSTGVDEQYF.